Following are 24 T cell receptor beta chains from one sample sequenced in a study of blood T cells in healthy people across ages. PCR was performed a second time for roughly 7 to 11 cycles using a sample-barcoded 5' primer and a J-beta primer mix. One entry per CDR3 protein, called by TCRdb with MiXCR from the 5' RACE reads. The repertoire consists of roughly 730,000 distinct CDR3 sequences, with approximately 53% occurring once and the leading ten covering roughly 24%. The source material was blood. These receptors were obtained from a middle-aged man in good health.

This chain connects TRBV4-2 to TRBJ2-2, with D tentatively TRBD1 or TRBD2 (7 bases each). Between the trimmed V and J ends, which lost 0 bases and 4 bases, there was a span of 15 bases. The CDR3 extends over 17 amino acids. CDR1 is LGHNA and CDR2 is YNFKEQ in the germline V gene. The CDR3 loop reads CASSQDGGGGVTGELFF. The CDR3, as DNA: TGTGCCAGCAGCCAAGATGGGGGAGGGGGCGTCACCGGGGAGCTGTTTTTT.

The chain employs TRBV28 and TRBJ2-5; 9 bases are a match to TRBD1. The CDR3 runs 15 residues. Germline values: CDR1 MDHEN, CDR2 SYDVKM. With 4 bases clipped from V and 5 bases from J, the junction kept 8 bases outside the gene matches. In nucleotides, the CDR3 is TGTGCCAGCAGTTCGCCCGGGACAGGGCTGGAGACCCAGTACTTC. This encodes CASSSPGTGLETQYF.

The CDR3 spells CASAGGTLIYNEQFF. CDR3 DNA sequence: TGTGCCAGCGCGGGGGGGACCCTTATATACAATGAGCAGTTCTTC. The V and J genes are TRBV6-5 and TRBJ2-1; 9 bases fit TRBD2. Germline V gene lookup returns CDR1 MNHEY and CDR2 SVGAGI. V shed 8 bases, J shed 4 bases, and the junction held 9 bases outside the gene matches. The CDR3 totals 15 residues.

There are a few counts of this clonotype. The chain carries TRBV5-6 and TRBJ2-5, with 7 bases aligning to TRBD2. The assigned J gene may be wrong: the sequence end matches TRBJ2-7 better. The germline gives CDR1 SGHDT, CDR2 YYEEEE. The CDR3 length is 15 residues. The CDR3 DNA sequence: TGTGCCAGCAGCTTGAGTCGGCGGGAGTATACCGAGCAGTACTTC. This translates into CASSLSRREYTEQYF.

The rearrangement uses TRBV5-6 and TRBJ2-1; D perhaps matches TRBD1 (6 bases). The V and J ends lost 4 bases and 6 bases respectively, with 17 bases between them. The CDR3 is 15 residues long. Germline CDR1 and CDR2: SGHDT and YYEEEE. CDR3 DNA sequence: TGTGCCAGCAGCCCGCCAGGGGAGAGATGCAATGAGCAGTTCTTC. Encoded protein: CASSPPGERCNEQFF.

In regard to this clonotype: Mismatch with germline at one junction end may stem from a read error. The chain is built from TRBV9 and TRBJ1-1, with D perhaps matching TRBD1 (5 bases). The CDR3 covers 16 residues. Per the germline V gene, CDR1 is SGDLS and CDR2 is YYNGEE. The CDR3 loop is CASGVGAGSGNTEAFF. CDR3 sequence (DNA): TGTGCCAGCGGCGTAGGTGCAGGGAGCGGAAACACTGAAGCTTTCTTT.

V gene TRBV12-3 or TRBV12-4 combines with J gene TRBJ2-4; D possibly uses TRBD1 or TRBD2 (5 bases each). This CDR3 region has 12 residues. Trimming took 1 base from V and 13 from J, leaving 11 bases between them. The CDR3 DNA follows: TGTGCCAGCAGTTTAGGGGACGCAGAGCAGTACTTC. This codes for CASSLGDAEQYF.

Only a few counts were recorded for this clonotype. The chain combines TRBV6-4 with TRBJ2-1; 8 bases line up with TRBD1. Trimming took 3 bases from V and 4 from J; bases not matched to a gene: 5. The germline V gene has CDR1 MRHNA and CDR2 SNTAGT. There are 15 residues in the CDR3. CDR3 DNA sequence: TGTGCCAGCAGTGAAGGACAGGGTCCGTACAATGAGCAGTTCTTC. Protein: CASSEGQGPYNEQFF.

This chain links TRBV18 with TRBJ1-2; no clear D. The V end lost 2 bases, the J end lost 8 bases, and 21 bases lay between the germline ends. The CDR3 contains 16 residues. CDR1 is KGHSH, CDR2 LQKENI, per germline. This CDR3 is CASSPDRAGVSEGYTF. The CDR3 region has the DNA TGTGCCAGCTCACCAGACCGCGCTGGGGTTTCGGAGGGCTACACCTTC.

V gene TRBV12-3 or TRBV12-4 combines with J gene TRBJ2-3, with D tentatively TRBD1 or TRBD2 (5 bases each). CDR3 length: 16 residues. V lost 6 bases to trimming and J lost 6 bases, with 22 bases between them. The CDR3 region is CASSARRGVGADTQYF. Written as DNA, the CDR3 is TGTGCCAGCAGCGCCCGCCGGGGAGTTGGGGCGGATACGCAGTATTTT.

The chain uses TRBV6-4 and TRBJ2-3; D tentatively reads TRBD1 or TRBD2 (5 bases each). The CDR3 has 15 amino acids. Trimming removed 4 bases at V and 2 bases at J, with 13 bases between. Looked up from germline, CDR1 is MRHNA and CDR2 is SNTAGT. Written as DNA, the CDR3 is TGTGCCAGCAGTGGTTCGGGGACCGTCACAGATACGCAGTATTTT. Translated: CASSGSGTVTDTQYF.

This clonotype has a count of ten or more. The chain combines TRBV29-1 with TRBJ2-1; a possible D gene is TRBD2 (5 bases). Germline CDR1 and CDR2: SQVTM and ANQGSEA. The CDR3 loop spans 12 amino acids. V lost 1 base and J lost 12, with 13 bases in between. The CDR3 sequence is CSVEGGGGPQFF. DNA of the CDR3: TGCAGCGTTGAAGGAGGAGGAGGACCGCAGTTCTTC.

The gene calls are TRBV29-1 and TRBJ2-1; 9 bases fit TRBD1. Trimming took 7 bases from V and 10 from J; bases not matched to a gene: 20. The V gene's germline CDR1 is SQVTM and CDR2 ANQGSEA. The CDR3 totals 16 residues. CDR3 bases: TGCAGCGGTGGAGACAGGGGGTCCCCTATACCCAACGAGCAGTTCTTC. It is translated as CSGGDRGSPIPNEQFF.

The chain uses TRBV5-1 and TRBJ2-3, with 9 bases that match TRBD1. Germline assignment: CDR1 SGHRS and CDR2 YFSETQ. The V and J ends lost 0 bases and 4 bases, in that order; junction bases with no gene match: 6. The CDR3 is 16 amino acids. The CDR3 DNA follows: TGCGCCAGCAGCTTGGCCTGGGACAGGGCGTCAGATACGCAGTATTTT. It codes for CASSLAWDRASDTQYF.

The chain recombines TRBV12-3 or TRBV12-4 with TRBJ1-5, with no clear D. Trimming removed 7 bases at V and 4 bases at J, with 11 bases between. The CDR3 has 13 residues. CDR3 nucleotide sequence: TGTGCCAGCACCCCTTTGGGGAATCAGCCCCAGCATTTT. Its translation is CASTPLGNQPQHF.

This clonotype was picked up many times. The genes are TRBV6-5 and TRBJ2-5; 16 bases match TRBD2. Germline trimming cut 4 bases from V and 3 bases from J; bases unmatched to any gene: 8. The CDR3 sequence is 18 residues long. Germline V gene lookup returns CDR1 MNHEY and CDR2 SVGAGI. CDR3 nucleotide sequence: TGTGCCAGCAGTTTGTCCGGGACTAGCGGGGGGGCGAAAGAGACCCAGTACTTC. Amino acids: CASSLSGTSGGAKETQYF.

This clonotype was counted between two and nine times. The CDR3 loop is CASSISARTEAFF. CDR3 in DNA: TGTGCCAGCAGCATCAGCGCAAGGACTGAAGCTTTCTTT. V usage is TRBV27 and J usage is TRBJ1-1; D is unresolved. The CDR3 is made up of 13 amino acids. Trimming left V 6 bases short and J 5 bases short, with 13 bases between. The V gene's germline CDR1 is MNHEY and CDR2 SMNVEV (reference sequence).

This clonotype has just a few counts. The chain couples TRBV20-1 to TRBJ2-5; 9 bases agree with TRBD2. Germline trimming cut 4 bases from V and 1 base from J; bases unmatched to any gene: 1. The CDR3 has 13 amino acids. Per the germline V gene, CDR1 is DFQATT and CDR2 is SNEGSKA (reference sequence). This CDR3 is CSATTSGQETQYF. For the CDR3, the DNA is TGCAGTGCTACGACTAGCGGCCAAGAGACCCAGTACTTC.

The rearrangement links TRBV7-9 to TRBJ2-4; D unclear. The germline CDR1 and CDR2 sequences are SEHNR and FQNEAQ (reference sequence). Trimming pared 5 bases from V and 13 bases from J, leaving 21 bases between. This CDR3 contains 14 residues. This CDR3 is CASSRLKGLGEQYF. In DNA, the CDR3 is TGTGCCAGCAGCCGACTTAAGGGTCTTGGTGAGCAGTACTTC.

The chain combines TRBV20-1 with TRBJ2-7; D is undetermined. Between the trimmed V and J ends, which lost 0 bases and 7 bases, there was a span of 16 bases. Germline V gene lookup returns CDR1 DFQATT and CDR2 SNEGSKA (reference sequence). The CDR3 is 14 amino acids. This CDR3 is CSARDISPYNEQYF. The CDR3 DNA reads as TGCAGTGCTAGAGATATAAGCCCCTACAATGAGCAGTACTTC.

The rearrangement joins TRBV29-1 to TRBJ1-2, with TRBD1 matching 9 bases. Germline trimming cut 5 bases from V and 5 bases from J; bases unmatched to any gene: 21. Germline CDR1 and CDR2: SQVTM and ANQGSEA. The CDR3 is 18 residues long. CDR3 sequence reads: CSVRTGQGAQARRYGYTF. CDR3 in DNA: TGCAGCGTTCGAACGGGACAGGGAGCCCAGGCGAGGCGGTATGGCTACACCTTC.

This clonotype has a handful of counts. This sequence joins TRBV20-1 and TRBJ1-2; a possible D gene is TRBD1 (6 bases). Germline V gene sequence: CDR1 DFQATT, CDR2 SNEGSKA (reference sequence). V shed 5 bases and J shed 6 bases, with 19 bases lying between them. The CDR3 length is 14 residues. DNA of the CDR3: TGCAGTGCTCGTGGGGGCAGGGCCCTCGATGGCTACACCTTC. Its protein is CSARGGRALDGYTF.

The table lists this clonotype with a few counts. The rearrangement uses TRBV5-8 and TRBJ1-5; unclear D gene. The CDR3 loop spans 20 amino acids. Germline V gene data show CDR1 as SGHTS and CDR2 as YDEGEE. V dropped 6 bases and J dropped 2 bases, with 30 bases sitting between them. The CDR3 DNA reads as TGTGCCAGCACCACCCCGCGGGAGGGTTCTTTCGCAGAAGGCAATCAGCCCCAGCATTTT. Translating gives CASTTPREGSFAEGNQPQHF.

This chain joins TRBV29-1 and TRBJ2-7, with a possible D match to TRBD1 (5 bases). Trimming removed 1 base at V and 5 bases at J, with 9 bases between. CDR3 length: 12 amino acids. The germline V gene has CDR1 SQVTM and CDR2 ANQGSEA. The CDR3 here is CSVEGRAHEQYF. The CDR3 DNA is TGCAGCGTTGAAGGCAGGGCCCACGAGCAGTACTTC.